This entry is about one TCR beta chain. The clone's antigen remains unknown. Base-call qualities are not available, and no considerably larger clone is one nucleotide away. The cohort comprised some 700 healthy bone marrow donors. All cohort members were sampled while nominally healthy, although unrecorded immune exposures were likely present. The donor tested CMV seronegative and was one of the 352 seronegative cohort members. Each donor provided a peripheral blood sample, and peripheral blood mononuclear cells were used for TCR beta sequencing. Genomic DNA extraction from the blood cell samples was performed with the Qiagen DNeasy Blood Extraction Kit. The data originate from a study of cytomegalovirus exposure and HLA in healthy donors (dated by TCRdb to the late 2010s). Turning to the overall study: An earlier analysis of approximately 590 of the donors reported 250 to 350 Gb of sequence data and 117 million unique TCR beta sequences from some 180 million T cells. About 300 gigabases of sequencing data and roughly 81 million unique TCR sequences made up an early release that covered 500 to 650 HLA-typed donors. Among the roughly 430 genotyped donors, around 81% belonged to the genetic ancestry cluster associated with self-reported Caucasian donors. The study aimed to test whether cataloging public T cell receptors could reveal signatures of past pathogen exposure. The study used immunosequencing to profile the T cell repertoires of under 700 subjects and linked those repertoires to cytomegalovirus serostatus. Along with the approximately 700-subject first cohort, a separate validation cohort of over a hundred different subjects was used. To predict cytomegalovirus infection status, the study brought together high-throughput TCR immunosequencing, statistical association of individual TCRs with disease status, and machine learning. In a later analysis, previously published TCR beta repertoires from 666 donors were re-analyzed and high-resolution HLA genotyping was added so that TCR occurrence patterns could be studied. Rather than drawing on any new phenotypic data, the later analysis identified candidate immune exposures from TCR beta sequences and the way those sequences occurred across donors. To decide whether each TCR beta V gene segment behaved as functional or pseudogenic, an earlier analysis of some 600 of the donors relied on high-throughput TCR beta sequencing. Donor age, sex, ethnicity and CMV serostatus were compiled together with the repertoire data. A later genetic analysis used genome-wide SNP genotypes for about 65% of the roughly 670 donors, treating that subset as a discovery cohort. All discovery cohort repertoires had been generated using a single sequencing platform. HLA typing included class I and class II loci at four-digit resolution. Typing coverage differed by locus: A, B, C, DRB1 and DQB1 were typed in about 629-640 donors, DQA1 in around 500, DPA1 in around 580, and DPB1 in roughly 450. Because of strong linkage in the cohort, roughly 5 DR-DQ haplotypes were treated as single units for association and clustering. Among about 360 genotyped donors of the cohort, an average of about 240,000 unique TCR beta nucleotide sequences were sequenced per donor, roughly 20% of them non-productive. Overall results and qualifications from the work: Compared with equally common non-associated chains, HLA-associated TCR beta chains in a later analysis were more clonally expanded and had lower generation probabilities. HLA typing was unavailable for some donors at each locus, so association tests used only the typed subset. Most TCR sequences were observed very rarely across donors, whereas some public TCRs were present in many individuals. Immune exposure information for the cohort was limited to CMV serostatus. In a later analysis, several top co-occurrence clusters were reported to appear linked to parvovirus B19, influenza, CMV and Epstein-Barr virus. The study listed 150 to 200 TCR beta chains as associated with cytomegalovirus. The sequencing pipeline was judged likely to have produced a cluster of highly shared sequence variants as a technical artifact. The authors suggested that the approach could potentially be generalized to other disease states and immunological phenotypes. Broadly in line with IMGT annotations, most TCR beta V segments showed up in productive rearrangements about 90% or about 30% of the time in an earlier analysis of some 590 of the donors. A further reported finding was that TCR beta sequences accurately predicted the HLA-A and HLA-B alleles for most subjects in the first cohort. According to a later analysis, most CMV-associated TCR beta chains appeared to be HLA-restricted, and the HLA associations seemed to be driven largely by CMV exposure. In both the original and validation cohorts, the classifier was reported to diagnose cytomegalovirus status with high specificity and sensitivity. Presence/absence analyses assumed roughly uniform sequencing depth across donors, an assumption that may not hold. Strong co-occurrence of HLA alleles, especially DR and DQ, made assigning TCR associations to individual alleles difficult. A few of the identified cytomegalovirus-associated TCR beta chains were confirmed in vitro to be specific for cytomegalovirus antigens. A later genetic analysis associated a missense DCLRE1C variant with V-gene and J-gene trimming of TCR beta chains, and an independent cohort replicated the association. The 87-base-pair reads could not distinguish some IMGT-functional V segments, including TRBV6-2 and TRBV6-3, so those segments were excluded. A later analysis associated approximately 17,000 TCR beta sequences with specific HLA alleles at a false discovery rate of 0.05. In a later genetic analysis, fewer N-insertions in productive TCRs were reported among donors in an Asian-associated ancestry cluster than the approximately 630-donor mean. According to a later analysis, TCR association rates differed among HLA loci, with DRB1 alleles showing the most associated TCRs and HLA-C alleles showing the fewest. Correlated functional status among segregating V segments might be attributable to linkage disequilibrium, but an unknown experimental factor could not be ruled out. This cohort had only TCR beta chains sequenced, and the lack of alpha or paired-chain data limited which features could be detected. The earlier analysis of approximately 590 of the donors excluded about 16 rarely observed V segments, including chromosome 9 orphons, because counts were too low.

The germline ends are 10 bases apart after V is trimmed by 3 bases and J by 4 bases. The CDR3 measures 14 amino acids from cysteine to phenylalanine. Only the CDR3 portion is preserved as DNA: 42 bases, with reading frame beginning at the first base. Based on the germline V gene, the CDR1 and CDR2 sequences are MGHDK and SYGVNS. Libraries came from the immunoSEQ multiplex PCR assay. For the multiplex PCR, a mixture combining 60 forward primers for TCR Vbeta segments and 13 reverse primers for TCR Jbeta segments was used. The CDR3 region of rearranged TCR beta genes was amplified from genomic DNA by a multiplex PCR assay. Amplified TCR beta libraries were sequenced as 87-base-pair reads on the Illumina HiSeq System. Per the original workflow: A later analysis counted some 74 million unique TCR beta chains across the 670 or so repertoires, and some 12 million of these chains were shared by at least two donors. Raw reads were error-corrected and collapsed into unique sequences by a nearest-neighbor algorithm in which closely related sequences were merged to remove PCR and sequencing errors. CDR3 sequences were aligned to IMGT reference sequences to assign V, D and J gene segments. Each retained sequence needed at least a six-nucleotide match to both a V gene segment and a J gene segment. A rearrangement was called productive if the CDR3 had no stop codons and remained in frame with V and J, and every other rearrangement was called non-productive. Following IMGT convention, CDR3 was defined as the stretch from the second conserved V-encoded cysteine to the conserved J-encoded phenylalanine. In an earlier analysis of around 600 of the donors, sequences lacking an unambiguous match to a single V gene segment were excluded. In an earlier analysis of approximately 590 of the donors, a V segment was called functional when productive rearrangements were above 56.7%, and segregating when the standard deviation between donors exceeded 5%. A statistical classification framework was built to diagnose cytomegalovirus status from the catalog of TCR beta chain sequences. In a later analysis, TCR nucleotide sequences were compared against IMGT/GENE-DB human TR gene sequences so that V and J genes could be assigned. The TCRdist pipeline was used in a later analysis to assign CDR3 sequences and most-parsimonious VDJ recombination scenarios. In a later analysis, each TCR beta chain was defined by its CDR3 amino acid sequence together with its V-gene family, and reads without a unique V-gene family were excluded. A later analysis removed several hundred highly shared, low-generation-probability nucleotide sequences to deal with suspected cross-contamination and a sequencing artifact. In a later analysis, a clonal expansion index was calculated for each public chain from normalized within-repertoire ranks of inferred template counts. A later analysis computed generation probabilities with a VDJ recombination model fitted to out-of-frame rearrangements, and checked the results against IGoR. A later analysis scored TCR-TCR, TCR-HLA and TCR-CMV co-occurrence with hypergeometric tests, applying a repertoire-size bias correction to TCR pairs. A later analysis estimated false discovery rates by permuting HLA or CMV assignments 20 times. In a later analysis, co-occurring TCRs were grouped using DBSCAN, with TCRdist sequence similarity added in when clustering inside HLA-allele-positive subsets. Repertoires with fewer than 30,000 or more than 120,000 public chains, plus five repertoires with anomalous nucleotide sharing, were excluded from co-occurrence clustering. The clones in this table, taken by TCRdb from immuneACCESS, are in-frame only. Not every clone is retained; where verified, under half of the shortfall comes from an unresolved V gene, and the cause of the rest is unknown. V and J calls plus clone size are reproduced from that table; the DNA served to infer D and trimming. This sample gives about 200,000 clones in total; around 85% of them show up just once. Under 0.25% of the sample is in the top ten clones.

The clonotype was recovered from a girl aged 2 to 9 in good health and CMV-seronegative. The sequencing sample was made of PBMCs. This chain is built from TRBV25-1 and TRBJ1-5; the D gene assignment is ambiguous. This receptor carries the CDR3 CASSEGPGNQPQHF. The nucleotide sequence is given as TGTGCCAGCAGTGAGGGTCCAGGAAATCAGCCCCAGCATTTT.